Shown below are 27 T cell receptor beta chains from a single sample sequenced in a study of blood T cell repertoires in COVID-19. The table came from immunoSEQ multiplex PCR; TCRdb's copy has only in-frame clones and leaves some out. In the table there are about 430,000 clones, roughly 88% of which are singletons. The material sequenced was PBMCs or T cells enriched from blood (not recorded which). The receptors come from a young woman who had been exposed to COVID-19.

The chain combines TRBV28 with TRBJ1-4, with 10 bases lining up with TRBD1. This CDR3 contains 16 residues. V was pared by 6 bases and J by 6 bases, with 10 bases of the junction left unmatched. CDR1 is MDHEN, CDR2 SYDVKM, per germline. The CDR3 coding sequence is TGTGCCAGCAGGGGGAAGGGACAGGGGCGGTATGAAAAACTGTTTTTT. Amino acid sequence: CASRGKGQGRYEKLFF.

CDR3: CAISGSVYEQYF. Here the CDR3 DNA reads TGTGCCATCAGTGGCTCAGTTTACGAGCAGTACTTC. The chain combines TRBV10-3 with TRBJ2-7; D unresolved. This CDR3 is 12 amino acids long. V lost 4 bases to trimming and J lost 4 bases, with 8 bases between them. Germline V gene data show CDR1 as ENHRY and CDR2 as SYGVKD.

This clone appeared once. This chain joins TRBV5-1 and TRBJ1-6; TRBD1 aligns across 10 bases. This CDR3 comprises 18 residues. Germline values: CDR1 SGHRS, CDR2 YFSETQ. Losses at the gene ends were 7 bases for V and 2 bases for J; bases not matched to a gene: 12. CDR3 nucleotide sequence: TGCGCCAGCCGAGATAAACCCGGGACAGGGGCCTATAATTCACCCCTCCACTTT. Its translation is CASRDKPGTGAYNSPLHF.

The chain combines TRBV28 with TRBJ2-2; 8 positions agree with TRBD1. The CDR3 is made up of 16 amino acids. The J segment lost 1 base and the V segment lost 3 bases, leaving 4 bases of the junction unmatched. Germline V gene data show CDR1 as MDHEN and CDR2 as SYDVKM. The CDR3 region is CASSFSGTGNTGELFF. The CDR3, as DNA: TGTGCCAGCAGTTTTTCCGGGACAGGGAACACCGGGGAGCTGTTTTTT.

CDR3 coding DNA: TGTGCCAGCAGCCAAGATCGGGCTGAGCGGGAGGGAGGAAGGTCCTACGAGCAGTACTTC. Protein sequence: CASSQDRAEREGGRSYEQYF. The gene calls are TRBV4-2 and TRBJ2-7; TRBD2 agrees at 10 bases. The CDR3 covers 20 residues. The V and J ends lost 0 bases and 1 base, in that order; junction bases with no gene match: 15. Germline V lookup: CDR1 LGHNA, CDR2 YNFKEQ.

The gene calls are TRBV5-1 and TRBJ1-2; D remains unclear. The CDR3 has 15 amino acids. Germline CDR1 reads SGHRS; CDR2 reads YFSETQ. The V end was cut by 1 base, the J end by 3 bases, with 13 bases between. The CDR3 loop is CASSLNIGGYYGYTF. CDR3 DNA sequence: TGCGCCAGCAGCTTGAACATCGGAGGGTACTATGGCTACACCTTC.

V is TRBV6-6 and J is TRBJ2-3, with 14 bases lining up with TRBD2. This CDR3 is 21 amino acids long. With V trimmed by 6 bases and J by 0 bases, 17 bases remained unmatched. Germline V gene sequence: CDR1 MNHNY, CDR2 SVGAGI (reference sequence). The CDR3: CASSSNPRTSGGRYSTDTQYF. The CDR3 DNA sequence: TGTGCCAGCAGCTCCAACCCTAGGACTAGCGGGGGGCGTTATAGCACAGATACGCAGTATTTT.

The chain links TRBV5-4 to TRBJ2-5; tentatively, D is TRBD2 (7 bases). The CDR3 covers 14 residues. Germline assignment: CDR1 SGHNT and CDR2 YYREEE (reference sequence). V was trimmed by 4 bases and J by 7 bases, leaving 17 bases between them. The CDR3 reads CASSAAGAGGTQYF. The CDR3 bases are TGTGCCAGCAGCGCCGCGGGGGCCGGGGGGACCCAGTACTTC.

This clone appeared a single time. The genes are TRBV19 and TRBJ2-2, with a possible D match to TRBD1 (5 bases). CDR3 size: 16 residues. V shed 6 bases and J shed 0 bases, with 14 bases lying between them. Per germline, CDR1 LNHDA and CDR2 SQIVND (reference sequence). CDR3 DNA sequence: TGTGCCAGTAGAACAACAGGATTTTCGAACACCGGGGAGCTGTTTTTT. Amino acid sequence: CASRTTGFSNTGELFF.

In the case of this clone: A read error may account for a junction end that differs from germline. The rearrangement links TRBV19 to TRBJ1-1, with a tentative D call TRBD1 (5 bases). Germline V lookup: CDR1 LNHDA, CDR2 SQIVND (reference sequence). This CDR3 comprises 14 residues. The CDR3 DNA sequence: TGTGCTAGTAGTTTCAACCAGCAGGGTACTGAAGCTTTCTTT. Translating it yields CASSFNQQGTEAFF.

The V call is TRBV6-6, the J call TRBJ1-6, with D unresolved. The V gene lost 2 bases and the J gene lost 7 bases, with 12 bases spanning the gap. The germline V gene encodes CDR1 MNHNY and CDR2 SVGAGI (reference sequence). This CDR3 has 15 residues. DNA of the CDR3: TGTGCCAGCAGTTACGCAAGAGGTGGGAATTCACCCCTCCACTTT. Amino acid sequence: CASSYARGGNSPLHF.

Concerning this clone: The sample holds other DNA sequences that translate to the same CDR3. This chain uses TRBV5-1 with TRBJ2-3; D unresolved. The CDR3 is 15 residues long. Per the germline V gene, CDR1 is SGHRS and CDR2 is YFSETQ. V was trimmed by 0 bases and J by 0 bases, leaving 8 bases between them. The CDR3 nucleotides read TGCGCCAGCAGCTTGGGAGGTACTAGCACAGATACGCAGTATTTT. Translation gives CASSLGGTSTDTQYF.

The CDR3 DNA reads TGTGCCAGCAGTGGGGCCCACTCTGGGGCCAACGTCCTGACTTTC. Its translation is CASSGAHSGANVLTF. The rearrangement links TRBV28 to TRBJ2-6, with a possible D match to TRBD1 (5 bases). This CDR3 is 15 amino acids long. V was trimmed by 5 bases and J by 0 bases, leaving 8 bases between them. Germline V gene data show CDR1 as MDHEN and CDR2 as SYDVKM.

This clone was found once. The V call is TRBV3-1 (or the pseudogene TRBV3-2), the J call TRBJ2-3, with D uncertain. V was trimmed by 4 bases and J by 2 bases, leaving 4 bases between them. Germline assignment: CDR1 LGHDT and CDR2 YNNKEL (reference sequence). This CDR3 has 12 residues. The CDR3 is CASSPYTDTQYF. The DNA for the CDR3 is TGTGCCAGCAGCCCCTACACAGATACGCAGTATTTT.

This chain links TRBV19 with TRBJ2-1; 10 positions agree with TRBD2. Germline lookup yields CDR1 LNHDA and CDR2 SQIVND (reference sequence). J gave up 9 bases and V 7 bases, and 6 bases lay outside the gene matches. This CDR3 comprises 13 residues. This chain's CDR3 is CASNLAGAGEQFF. The CDR3 DNA is TGTGCCAGTAACCTAGCGGGAGCGGGTGAGCAGTTCTTC.

The chain has TRBV5-6 and TRBJ2-7, with D possibly being TRBD1 (5 bases). Germline loops: CDR1 SGHDT, CDR2 YYEEEE. The V end lost 3 bases, the J end lost 3 bases, and 16 bases lay between the germline ends. The CDR3 length is 15 residues. DNA for the CDR3: TGTGCCAGCAGCTCGCGCCTGGCCCAGGGCTACGAGCAGTACTTC. Amino acid sequence: CASSSRLAQGYEQYF.

The gene calls are TRBV4-3 and TRBJ2-3, with 9 bases lining up with TRBD1. In germline, CDR1 is LGHNA, CDR2 YSLEER. V shed 0 bases, J shed 6 bases, and the junction held 10 bases outside the gene matches. The CDR3 has 17 amino acids. The CDR3 loop reads CASSQEASGQGYDTQYF. CDR3 DNA: TGCGCCAGCAGCCAAGAAGCGTCCGGACAGGGGTACGATACGCAGTATTTT.

The CDR3, as DNA: TGTGCCAGCAGTTCGCCGGGGTTAGGCTACACCTTC. Translating it yields CASSSPGLGYTF. The V call is TRBV27, the J call TRBJ1-2; D ambiguous. Germline loops: CDR1 MNHEY, CDR2 SMNVEV (reference sequence). The CDR3 sequence is 12 residues long. With 4 bases removed from V and 8 bases from J, the gap between germline ends came to 11 bases.

A remark on this clone: One junction end disagrees with the germline gene, perhaps due to a read error. The chain has TRBV11-2 and TRBJ2-1; 7 positions agree with TRBD2. The CDR3 extends over 13 amino acids. CDR1 is SGHAT, CDR2 FQNNGV, per germline. CDR3 protein: CASSLGPWREWLF. CDR3 nucleotide sequence: TGTGCCAGCAGCTTGGGCCCTTGGCGGGAGTGGCTCTTC.

The chain combines TRBV7-9 with TRBJ2-7, with 7 bases fitting TRBD1. V dropped 2 bases and J dropped 5; count of bases not matched to a gene: 9. The CDR3 runs to 15 residues. Germline lookup yields CDR1 SEHNR and CDR2 FQNEAQ (reference sequence). Here the CDR3 reads CASSLSFEGADEQYF. Here the CDR3 DNA reads TGTGCCAGCAGCTTAAGCTTCGAGGGGGCGGACGAGCAGTACTTC.

V usage is TRBV19 and J usage is TRBJ2-2; D perhaps matches TRBD2 (5 bases). CDR3 size: 13 residues. CDR1 is LNHDA and CDR2 is SQIVND in the germline V gene (reference sequence). V shed 3 bases and J shed 7 bases, with 9 bases lying between them. The chain's CDR3 is CASSIETSGELFF. As DNA, the CDR3 is TGTGCCAGTAGTATCGAAACTAGCGGGGAGCTGTTTTTT.

V is TRBV7-2 and J is TRBJ2-1; 12 bases map to TRBD2. CDR3 length: 16 amino acids. Trimming at V came to 4 bases and at J to 8 bases, leaving 9 bases not matched to a gene. CDR1 SGHTA and CDR2 FQGNSA come from the germline V gene. CDR3 DNA: TGTGCCAGCAGCTCACCCTGGACTAGCGGGACGGATGAGCAGTTCTTC. Translating it yields CASSSPWTSGTDEQFF. Full variable domain (remainder filled in from reference TRBV7-2 and TRBJ2-1): GAGVSQSPSNKVTEKGKDVELRCDPISGHTALYWYRQSLGQGLEFLIYFQGNSAPDKSGLPSDRFSAERTGGSVSTLTIQRTQQEDSAVYLCASSSPWTSGTDEQFFGPGTRLTVL.

The CDR3 sequence is CASSLGTSTYEQYF. The CDR3 bases are TGCGCCAGCAGCTTGGGGACTTCTACCTACGAGCAGTACTTC. The V call is TRBV5-1, the J call TRBJ2-7, with D possibly TRBD2 on 5 matching bases. V was clipped by 0 bases and J by 2 bases, with 9 bases between them. Germline assignment: CDR1 SGHRS and CDR2 YFSETQ. The CDR3 length is 14 residues. The full variable domain, its missing parts supplied by reference TRBV5-1 and TRBJ2-7, is KAGVTQTPRYLIKTRGQQVTLSCSPISGHRSVSWYQQTPGQGLQFLFEYFSETQRNKGNFPGRFSGRQFSNSRSEMNVSTLELGDSALYLCASSLGTSTYEQYFGPGTRLTVT.

The V and J genes are TRBV7-2 and TRBJ2-1; 8 nucleotides match TRBD2. J was trimmed by 5 bases and V by 5 bases; bases with no gene match: 11. The CDR3 extends over 16 amino acids. The V gene's germline CDR1 is SGHTA and CDR2 FQGNSA. The CDR3 bases are TGTGCCAGCAGCCGTACACTCAGCGGGAGTCACAATGAGCAGTTCTTC. Translation gives CASSRTLSGSHNEQFF.

This rearrangement joins TRBV7-6 to TRBJ1-6, with D possibly matching TRBD1 (6 bases). Germline-derived CDR1 and CDR2 are SGHVS and FNYEAQ. The CDR3 has 16 amino acids. V lost 4 bases, J lost 7 bases, and 17 bases lay in between. The CDR3 sequence is CASSSRGRKGNSPLHF. In nucleotides, the CDR3 is TGTGCCAGCAGCTCCAGGGGTAGAAAGGGAAATTCACCCCTCCACTTT.

The sample holds a few counts of this clone. This chain uses TRBV23-1 with TRBJ2-2; 9 nucleotides match TRBD1. TRBV23-1 has ORF status, its function being uncertain. The V and J ends lost 0 bases and 8 bases, in that order; junction bases with no gene match: 13. The CDR3 is 18 residues long. As DNA, the CDR3 is TGCGCCAGCAGTCAATCTTCAACGGGACAGGGCGTTTCGGGGGAGCTGTTTTTT. Translated, it gives CASSQSSTGQGVSGELFF.

The chain recombines TRBV27 with TRBJ1-6; TRBD1 is a possible D gene (5 bases). Trimming stripped 6 bases from V and 5 bases from J, with 29 bases between. The V gene's germline CDR1 is MNHEY and CDR2 SMNVEV (reference sequence). CDR3 length equals 20 residues. The CDR3 DNA follows: TGTGCCAGCAGATCATTCGACGGATGGGGGAGGGGTATAAATAATTCACCCCTCCACTTT. This gives the protein CASRSFDGWGRGINNSPLHF.